The 29 T cell receptor beta chains below come from one sample, sequenced in a study of T cell repertoires in cytomegalovirus infection. TCRdb reanalysed the reads using MiXCR and keeps one entry per CDR3 protein. The sample yields approximately 97,000 distinct CDR3 sequences, approximately 16% seen once. Sequencing used PBMCs. Receptor source: a human donor in good health (CMV status not recorded). Some clones in this sample may be carry-over from other donors' samples.

This clonotype showed up just a few times. The chain is built from TRBV19 and TRBJ1-4, with 7 bases lining up with TRBD1. Per germline, CDR1 LNHDA and CDR2 SQIVND (reference sequence). The length of the CDR3 is 17 residues. V shed 9 bases and J 3 bases; nucleotides not matched to a gene: 16. CDR3 in amino acids: CASKHKPGTASNEKLFF. For the CDR3, the DNA is TGTGCCAGCAAACATAAACCAGGGACAGCTTCTAATGAAAAACTGTTTTTT.

This clonotype was counted many times. This rearrangement joins TRBV7-9 to TRBJ2-7, with 9 bases matching TRBD2. The CDR3 has 15 residues. Germline V CDR1 and CDR2: SEHNR, FQNEAQ (reference sequence). V shed 4 bases, J shed 2 bases, and the junction held 6 bases outside the gene matches. CDR3 bases: TGTGCCAGCAGCTACCCGACTAGCGGTACCTACGAGCAGTACTTC. Residues: CASSYPTSGTYEQYF.

A note on this clonotype: One base away lies a much larger clone, so this may be a sequencing read error. The J gene is TRBJ1-1, the V gene TRBV19, with TRBD1 identical over 7 bases. The CDR3 consists of 14 residues. Trimming cost V 7 bases and J 7 bases; bases outside gene matches: 12. Germline CDR1 is LNHDA and CDR2 is SQIVND (reference sequence). This chain's CDR3 is CASTLDRARDEAFF. In DNA form, the CDR3 reads TGTGCCAGTACCTTAGACAGGGCCAGGGATGAAGCTTTCTTT.

This clonotype was detected only a few times. Here the CDR3 reads CASSLRVWDGYTF. CDR3 nucleotides: TGCGCCAGCAGCCTTCGGGTATGGGATGGCTACACCTTC. The chain links TRBV4-3 to TRBJ1-2; D is ambiguous. Germline CDR1 is LGHNA and CDR2 is YSLEER. The CDR3 extends over 13 amino acids. With 4 bases removed from V and 6 bases from J, the gap between germline ends came to 12 bases.

This clonotype was seen more than once but under ten times. The chain links TRBV20-1 to TRBJ2-5; no firm D call. Trimming took off 3 bases at V and 4 bases at J, with 6 bases between the two ends. Per germline, CDR1 DFQATT and CDR2 SNEGSKA (reference sequence). This CDR3 is built from 11 residues. This CDR3 reads CSARKTETQYF. The CDR3 nucleotides read TGCAGTGCTAGGAAAACAGAGACCCAGTACTTC.

Comment on this clonotype: Relative to the germline gene, one junction end is altered; a read error may explain this. V and J are TRBV15 and TRBJ1-2; D may be TRBD1 (5 bases). Germline V CDR1 and CDR2: LNHNV, YYDKDF (reference sequence). CDR3 size: 15 residues. CDR3 residues: CATSGTEPGPSSRAF. The CDR3 DNA reads as TGTGCCACCAGCGGTACAGAGCCGGGGCCCTCGTCTCGCGCCTTC.

This clonotype was seen more than once but under ten times. The rearrangement uses TRBV2 and TRBJ1-2, with D possibly TRBD1 on 6 matching bases. The V gene lost 0 bases and the J gene lost 5 bases, with 10 bases spanning the gap. The germline CDR1 and CDR2 sequences are SNHLY and FYNNEI. The CDR3 loop spans 14 amino acids. CDR3 loop: CASSEARGNYGYTF. The CDR3 bases are TGTGCCAGCAGTGAAGCCAGGGGCAATTATGGCTACACCTTC.

This clonotype was found many times. V gene TRBV20-1 combines with J gene TRBJ2-7, with 10 bases identical to TRBD1. CDR1 is DFQATT, CDR2 SNEGSKA, per germline (reference sequence). V shed 5 bases and J 7 bases; nucleotides not matched to a gene: 8. The CDR3 sequence is 13 residues long. DNA of the CDR3: TGCAGTGCTCCCCGGACAGGGGGAGGGGAGCAGTACTTC. This encodes CSAPRTGGGEQYF.

This clonotype was detected only a few times. This chain joins TRBV30 and TRBJ1-1; D is uncertain. Germline CDR1 and CDR2: GTSNPN and SVGIG (reference sequence). Trimming shortened V by 0 bases and J by 6 bases, and 8 bases separated the two germline ends. The CDR3 is 12 amino acids. The CDR3 loop reads CAWSVRPAEAFF. CDR3 in DNA: TGTGCCTGGAGTGTAAGGCCGGCTGAAGCTTTCTTT.

The chain employs TRBV20-1 and TRBJ1-1; D remains unclear. The V gene's germline CDR1 is DFQATT and CDR2 SNEGSKA (reference sequence). Trimming cost V 6 bases and J 3 bases, with 8 bases left between them. The CDR3 is 11 residues long. The CDR3 loop is CSAPRDTEAFF. Written as DNA, the CDR3 is TGCAGTGCCCCGAGGGACACTGAAGCTTTCTTT.

This chain connects TRBV28 to TRBJ1-2; D is uncertain. This CDR3 region has 13 residues. V was trimmed by 4 bases and J by 8 bases, leaving 14 bases between them. Germline V lookup: CDR1 MDHEN, CDR2 SYDVKM. CDR3 bases: TGTGCCAGCAGTTCCCCTGGGCAAAGCGGCTACACCTTC. Encoded protein: CASSSPGQSGYTF.

About this clonotype itself: A much larger clone sits a single nucleotide away, making a read error possible. V and J are TRBV11-3 and TRBJ2-7; D is possibly TRBD2 (6 bases). Trimming stripped 1 base from V and 5 bases from J, with 15 bases between. Germline V gene sequence: CDR1 SGHNT, CDR2 YENEEA. The CDR3 contains 15 residues. The CDR3 nucleotides read TGTGCCAGCAGCTTAGGGGGACGGAGGGCCGACGAGCAGTACTTC. Amino acids: CASSLGGRRADEQYF.

This clonotype was counted many times. CDR3 sequence (DNA): TGTGCCAGCAGTTTGAATACCTACGAGCAGTACTTC. Translated, it gives CASSLNTYEQYF. V usage is TRBV2 and J usage is TRBJ2-7; no clear D. Germline loops: CDR1 SNHLY, CDR2 FYNNEI. The CDR3 extends over 12 amino acids. With 5 bases removed from V and 2 bases from J, the gap between germline ends came to 7 bases.

This clonotype was found a few times. The V and J genes are TRBV20-1 and TRBJ1-2; D gene unclear. CDR1 and CDR2 from the germline V gene are DFQATT and SNEGSKA (reference sequence). V was pared by 6 bases and J by 7 bases, with 18 bases between. The CDR3 spans 13 residues. CDR3 DNA sequence: TGCAGTGCCGCGGATACAGTCTCAAGTGGCTACACCTTC. This encodes CSAADTVSSGYTF.

This clonotype was recorded a few times. This chain links TRBV5-6 with TRBJ1-5; D is possibly TRBD1 (6 bases). V shed 0 bases and J shed 2 bases, with 9 bases lying between them. The germline gives CDR1 SGHDT, CDR2 YYEEEE. CDR3 length: 15 amino acids. This chain's CDR3 is CASSLGAGGNQPQHF. The CDR3 region has the DNA TGTGCCAGCAGCTTGGGGGCAGGGGGCAATCAGCCCCAGCATTTT.

In its sample, this clonotype was seen many times. The rearrangement uses TRBV7-3 and TRBJ2-5, with a tentative D call TRBD2 (6 bases). The V gene lost 3 bases and the J gene lost 4 bases, with 9 bases spanning the gap. Germline V gene sequence: CDR1 SGHTA, CDR2 FQGTGA. The CDR3 is made up of 13 amino acids. CDR3 loop: CASSFSRGETQYF. The DNA of the CDR3 is TGTGCCAGCAGCTTTTCGCGGGGAGAGACCCAGTACTTC.

The table lists this clonotype with many counts. J is TRBJ2-7 and V is TRBV7-2, with no clear D. Germline V gene data show CDR1 as SGHTA and CDR2 as FQGNSA. V was cut by 5 bases and J by 0 bases, with 11 bases left in between. This CDR3 is built from 14 residues. The CDR3 sequence: CASSRDQSSYEQYF. As DNA, the CDR3 is TGTGCCAGCAGCCGTGACCAGAGCTCCTACGAGCAGTACTTC.

About this clonotype itself: Germline and junction disagree at one end, which may indicate a read error. The V call is TRBV4-1, the J call TRBJ2-5; no definite D call. CDR1 is MGHRA and CDR2 is YSYEKL in the germline V gene. The CDR3 totals 13 residues. This chain's CDR3 is CDSSLRTAETQYF. The CDR3 bases are TGCGACAGCAGCCTTAGAACGGCAGAGACCCAGTACTTC.

This clonotype has only a few counts. The rearrangement joins TRBV2 to TRBJ1-1; 8 bases match TRBD1. CDR3 length: 14 amino acids. In germline, CDR1 is SNHLY, CDR2 FYNNEI. V was pared by 10 bases and J by 3 bases, with 10 bases of the junction left unmatched. CDR3 DNA sequence: TGTGCCAAAACCCAGGGGGCTCGAGACACTGAAGCTTTCTTT. This encodes CAKTQGARDTEAFF.

This chain links TRBV7-9 with TRBJ2-1, with D possibly TRBD1 on 6 matching bases. V lost 7 bases and J 4 bases, leaving 14 bases between the germline ends. The CDR3 covers 14 residues. CDR1 is SEHNR, CDR2 FQNEAQ, per germline (reference sequence). CDR3 in amino acids: CASIHPDRYNEQFF. The CDR3 bases are TGTGCCAGCATCCATCCTGACAGGTACAATGAGCAGTTCTTC.

This rearrangement joins TRBV19 to TRBJ2-1; 8 bases match TRBD2. The CDR3 is 17 amino acids. J gave up 5 bases and V 9 bases, and 18 bases lay outside the gene matches. Per germline, CDR1 LNHDA and CDR2 SQIVND (reference sequence). The CDR3 region is CASRNYRGGDRDNEQFF. CDR3 sequence (DNA): TGTGCCAGCCGGAACTACCGGGGGGGCGATCGGGACAATGAGCAGTTCTTC.

This clonotype was detected a few times. V is TRBV12-3 or TRBV12-4 and J is TRBJ1-5; the D gene is possibly TRBD1 (5 bases). The CDR3 is 12 amino acids. V lost 7 bases to trimming and J lost 6 bases, with 10 bases between them. CDR3 coding DNA: TGTGCCAGCAACTCGAGGGGTCAGCCCCAGCATTTT. As protein: CASNSRGQPQHF.

This clonotype has a single count. An end of the junction does not agree with germline; a read error may underlie this. The V call is TRBV28, the J call TRBJ2-1; 8 nucleotides agree with TRBD2. CDR1 and CDR2 from the germline V gene are MDHEN and SYDVKM. The CDR3 totals 15 residues. In DNA, the CDR3 is TGTACCAGCAGTTCCGGGACTAGGGGCGGCAATGAGCAGTTCTTC. Residues: CTSSSGTRGGNEQFF. The full variable domain, completed using reference TRBV28 and TRBJ2-1, is DVKVTQSSRYLVKRTGEKVFLECVQDMDHENMFWYRQDPGLGLRLIYFSYDVKMKEKGDIPEGYSVSREKKERFSLILESASTNQTSMYLCTSSSGTRGGNEQFFGPGTRLTVL.

This clonotype was seen at least ten times. The chain combines TRBV5-6 with TRBJ1-5; D gene ambiguous. This CDR3 region has 15 residues. V was trimmed by 0 bases and J by 7 bases, leaving 14 bases between them. Per germline, CDR1 SGHDT and CDR2 YYEEEE. CDR3 region: CASSLVREMGQPQHF. DNA for the CDR3: TGTGCCAGCAGCTTGGTACGGGAAATGGGGCAGCCCCAGCATTTT.

CDR3 loop: CASSLDPLGYTF. The DNA of the CDR3 is TGTGCCAGCAGCTTAGATCCTCTTGGCTACACCTTC. The chain combines TRBV7-2 with TRBJ1-2; D unresolved. V lost 1 base, J lost 7 bases, and 7 bases lay in between. CDR1 and CDR2 (germline): SGHTA, FQGNSA. CDR3 length: 12 residues.

This clonotype was detected only a few times. The CDR3: CASGRVAGAARTGELFF. The CDR3 DNA follows: TGCGCCAGCGGCAGGGTAGCGGGGGCGGCAAGGACCGGGGAGCTGTTTTTT. The chain joins TRBV4-1 to TRBJ2-2, with 9 bases lining up with TRBD2. V was pared by 8 bases and J by 5 bases, with 15 bases of the junction left unmatched. Germline CDR1 reads MGHRA; CDR2 reads YSYEKL. This CDR3 has 17 amino acids.

The sample holds a few counts of this clonotype. The V gene is TRBV19, the J gene TRBJ1-1; the D is unclear. The germline V gene has CDR1 LNHDA and CDR2 SQIVND (reference sequence). This CDR3 is built from 16 residues. Trimming took off 2 bases at V and 0 bases at J, with 13 bases between the two ends. CDR3 sequence (DNA): TGTGCCAGTAGTATAAAGAGCGTTTCAGTGAACACTGAAGCTTTCTTT. Translating it yields CASSIKSVSVNTEAFF. The full variable domain, completed using reference TRBV19 and TRBJ1-1, is DGGITQSPKYLFRKEGQNVTLSCEQNLNHDAMYWYRQDPGQGLRLIYYSQIVNDFQKGDIAEGYSVSREKKESFPLTVTSAQKNPTAFYLCASSIKSVSVNTEAFFGQGTRLTVV.

This clonotype was counted only a few times. V and J are TRBV19 and TRBJ1-1; D may be TRBD1 (5 bases). The ends were cut back, 5 bases at V and 9 bases at J, with 19 bases in the middle. Germline CDR1 LNHDA, CDR2 SQIVND (reference sequence). The CDR3 is 14 residues long. CDR3 bases: TGTGCCAGTAGTCCTCTGCTTCAGGGAGGGCAAGCTTTCTTT. Translated, it gives CASSPLLQGGQAFF. Full variable domain (rest looked up from reference TRBV19 and TRBJ1-1): DGGITQSPKYLFRKEGQNVTLSCEQNLNHDAMYWYRQDPGQGLRLIYYSQIVNDFQKGDIAEGYSVSREKKESFPLTVTSAQKNPTAFYLCASSPLLQGGQAFFGQGTRLTVV.

This clonotype was observed a handful of times. The rearrangement links TRBV7-9 to TRBJ1-1; weak D call: TRBD1 (5 bases). The V end lost 5 bases, the J end lost 11 bases, and 15 bases lay between the germline ends. The CDR3 contains 12 residues. Germline-derived CDR1 and CDR2 are SEHNR and FQNEAQ (reference sequence). This CDR3 reads CASSLDDRSAFF. The CDR3 DNA follows: TGTGCCAGCAGCCTAGACGACAGATCGGCTTTCTTT.